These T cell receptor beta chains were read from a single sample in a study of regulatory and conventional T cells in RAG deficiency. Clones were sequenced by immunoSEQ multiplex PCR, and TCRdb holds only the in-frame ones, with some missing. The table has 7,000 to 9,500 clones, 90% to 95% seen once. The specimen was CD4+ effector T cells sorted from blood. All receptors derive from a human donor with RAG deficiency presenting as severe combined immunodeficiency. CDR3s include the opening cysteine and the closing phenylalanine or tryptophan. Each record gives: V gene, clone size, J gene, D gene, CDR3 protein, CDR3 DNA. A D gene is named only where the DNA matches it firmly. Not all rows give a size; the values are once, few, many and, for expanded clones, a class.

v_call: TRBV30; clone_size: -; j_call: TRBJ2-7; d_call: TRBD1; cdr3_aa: CAWSAGTGGSYEQYF; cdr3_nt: TGTGCCTGGAGTGCCGGGACAGGGGGCTCCTACGAGCAGTACTTC
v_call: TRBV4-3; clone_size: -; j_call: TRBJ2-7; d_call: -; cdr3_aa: CASSPGRAYEQYF; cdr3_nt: TGCGCCAGCAGCCCGGGACGGGCCTACGAGCAGTACTTC
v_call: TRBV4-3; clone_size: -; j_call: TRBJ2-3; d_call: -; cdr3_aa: CASSQDGLGHTDTQYF; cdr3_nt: TGCGCCAGCAGCCAAGATGGGCTTGGGCACACAGATACGCAGTATTTT
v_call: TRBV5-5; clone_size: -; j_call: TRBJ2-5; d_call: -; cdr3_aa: CASSLAGETQYF; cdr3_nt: TGTGCCAGCAGCTTGGCCGGGGAGACCCAGTACTTC
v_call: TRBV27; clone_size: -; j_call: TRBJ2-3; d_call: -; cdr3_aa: CASSRRLRGGTDTQYF; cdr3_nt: TGTGCCAGCAGCCGAAGACTCAGGGGTGGCACAGATACGCAGTATTTT
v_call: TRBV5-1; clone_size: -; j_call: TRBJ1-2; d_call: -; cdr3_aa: CASSSPDWGYGYTF; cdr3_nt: TGCGCCAGCAGCTCTCCGGACTGGGGTTATGGCTACACCTTC
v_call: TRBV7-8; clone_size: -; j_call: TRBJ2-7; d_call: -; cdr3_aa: CASSLGVLYEQYF; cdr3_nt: TGTGCCAGCAGCTTAGGTGTCCTCTACGAGCAGTACTTC
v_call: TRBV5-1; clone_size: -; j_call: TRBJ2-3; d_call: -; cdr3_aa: CASSLGGDTQYF; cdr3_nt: TGCGCCAGCAGCTTGGGGGGAGATACGCAGTATTTT
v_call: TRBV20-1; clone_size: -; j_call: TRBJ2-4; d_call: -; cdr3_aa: CSATGNIQYF; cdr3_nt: TGCAGTGCTACAGGGAACATTCAGTACTTC
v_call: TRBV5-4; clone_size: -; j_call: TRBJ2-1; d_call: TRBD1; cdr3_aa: CASSLGQGYNEQFF; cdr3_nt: TGTGCCAGCAGCTTAGGACAGGGTTACAATGAGCAGTTCTTC
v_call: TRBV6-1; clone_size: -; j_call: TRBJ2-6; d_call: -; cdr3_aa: CASGQGYGANVLTF; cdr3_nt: TGTGCCAGCGGGCAGGGGTACGGGGCCAACGTCCTGACTTTC
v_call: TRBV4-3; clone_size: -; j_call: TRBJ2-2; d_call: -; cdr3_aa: CASSQGGYTGELFF; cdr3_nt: TGCGCCAGCAGCCAAGGGGGCTATACCGGGGAGCTGTTTTTT
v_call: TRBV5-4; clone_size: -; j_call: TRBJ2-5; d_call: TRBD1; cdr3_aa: CASSWTGQETQYF; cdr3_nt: TGTGCCAGCAGCTGGACAGGGCAAGAGACCCAGTACTTC
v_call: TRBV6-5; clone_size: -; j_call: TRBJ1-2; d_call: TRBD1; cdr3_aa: CASSYSRGRGYTF; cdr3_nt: TGTGCCAGCAGTTACTCAAGGGGGCGCGGCTACACCTTC
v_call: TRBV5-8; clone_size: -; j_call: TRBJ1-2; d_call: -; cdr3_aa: CASSLVGRGYTF; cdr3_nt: TGTGCCAGCAGCTTGGTGGGGCGAGGCTACACCTTC
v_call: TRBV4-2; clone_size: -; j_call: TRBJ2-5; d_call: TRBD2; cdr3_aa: CASSLVTGLAGGTQYF; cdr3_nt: TGTGCCAGCAGCCTAGTGACGGGACTAGCGGGGGGGACCCAGTACTTC
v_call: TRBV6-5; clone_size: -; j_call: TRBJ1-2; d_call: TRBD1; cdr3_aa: CASTRDRGIDGYTF; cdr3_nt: TGTGCCAGCACCCGGGACAGGGGAATCGATGGCTACACCTTC
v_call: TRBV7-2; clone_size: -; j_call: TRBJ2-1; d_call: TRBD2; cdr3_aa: CASSLAASGSYNEQFF; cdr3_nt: TGTGCCAGCAGCTTAGCGGCTAGCGGCTCCTACAATGAGCAGTTCTTC
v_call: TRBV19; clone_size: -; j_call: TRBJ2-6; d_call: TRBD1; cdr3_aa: CASSIFTGGISGANVLTF; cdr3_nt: TGTGCCAGTAGTATCTTTACAGGGGGCATCTCTGGGGCCAACGTCCTGACTTTC
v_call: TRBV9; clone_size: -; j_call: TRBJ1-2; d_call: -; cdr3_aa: CASSVGWLGDGYTF; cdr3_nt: TGTGCCAGCAGCGTAGGATGGTTGGGCGATGGCTACACCTTC
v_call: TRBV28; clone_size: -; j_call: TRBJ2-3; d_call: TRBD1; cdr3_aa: CASSFQRTGTDTQYF; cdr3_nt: TGTGCCAGCAGTTTTCAAAGGACAGGGACAGATACGCAGTATTTT
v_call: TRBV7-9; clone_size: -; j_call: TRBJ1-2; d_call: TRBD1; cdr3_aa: CASSLAFTLDRGYGYTF; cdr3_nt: TGTGCCAGCAGCTTAGCGTTTACATTGGACAGGGGCTATGGCTACACCTTC
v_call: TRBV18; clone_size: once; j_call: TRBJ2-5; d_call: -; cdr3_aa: CASSPPSRAGRAQYF; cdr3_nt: TGTGCCAGCTCACCACCGTCCCGGGCAGGACGGGCCCAGTACTTC
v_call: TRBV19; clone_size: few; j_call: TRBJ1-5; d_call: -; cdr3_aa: CASSIAPSGNQPQHF; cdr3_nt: TGTGCCAGTAGTATAGCCCCAAGCGGCAATCAGCCCCAGCATTTT
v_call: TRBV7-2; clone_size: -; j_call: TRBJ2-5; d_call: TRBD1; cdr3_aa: CASSFWTGQETQYF; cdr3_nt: TGTGCCAGCAGCTTCTGGACAGGCCAAGAGACCCAGTACTTC
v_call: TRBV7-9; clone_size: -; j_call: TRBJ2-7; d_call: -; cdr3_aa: CASSLAGPYYEQYF; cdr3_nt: TGTGCCAGCAGCTTAGCGGGACCCTACTACGAGCAGTACTTC
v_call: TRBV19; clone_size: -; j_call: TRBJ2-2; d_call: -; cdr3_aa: CASSIQGTGELFF; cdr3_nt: TGTGCCAGTAGTATACAGGGCACCGGGGAGCTGTTTTTT
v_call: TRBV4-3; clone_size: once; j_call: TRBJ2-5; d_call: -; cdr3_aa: CASSRRTDQETQYF; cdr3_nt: TGCGCCAGCAGCCGTAGGACAGACCAAGAGACCCAGTACTTC
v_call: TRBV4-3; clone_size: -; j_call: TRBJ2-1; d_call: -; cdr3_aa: CASSQDYGLYNEQFF; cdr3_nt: TGCGCCAGCAGCCAAGATTACGGACTCTACAATGAGCAGTTCTTC
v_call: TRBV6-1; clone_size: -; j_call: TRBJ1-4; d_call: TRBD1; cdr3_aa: CASSERGLQEKLFF; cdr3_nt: TGTGCCAGCAGTGAAAGGGGGCTCCAGGAAAAACTGTTTTTT
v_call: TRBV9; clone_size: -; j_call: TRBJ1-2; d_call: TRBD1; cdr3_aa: CASSVTGTGDGYTF; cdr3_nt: TGTGCCAGCAGCGTAACCGGGACAGGGGATGGCTACACCTTC
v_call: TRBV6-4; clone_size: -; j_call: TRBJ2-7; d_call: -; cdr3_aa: CASRTCGSGSYEQYF; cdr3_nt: TGTGCCTCCAGGACATGTGGCAGTGGGAGTTACGAGCAGTACTTC